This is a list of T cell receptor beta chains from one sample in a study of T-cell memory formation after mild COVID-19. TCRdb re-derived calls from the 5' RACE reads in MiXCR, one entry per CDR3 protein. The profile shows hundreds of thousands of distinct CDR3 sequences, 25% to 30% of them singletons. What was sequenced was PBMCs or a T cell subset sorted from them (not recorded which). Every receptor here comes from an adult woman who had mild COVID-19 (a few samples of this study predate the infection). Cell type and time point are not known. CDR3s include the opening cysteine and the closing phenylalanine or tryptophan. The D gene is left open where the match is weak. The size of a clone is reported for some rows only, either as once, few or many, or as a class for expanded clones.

CASSSNPRGGRNIQYF	TGTGCCAGCAGCTCCAACCCGCGGGGGGGCCGTAACATTCAGTACTTC	TRBV7-8	TRBD2	TRBJ2-4	-
CATSESLAGARNEQFF	TGTGCCACCAGTGAATCGCTAGCGGGAGCCCGGAATGAGCAGTTCTTC	TRBV24-1	TRBD2	TRBJ2-1	few
CASSLDRPSSGNTIYF	TGTGCCAGCAGCTTAGATAGGCCGAGCTCTGGAAACACCATATATTTT	TRBV7-9	-	TRBJ1-3	-
CASSVGAAAQYF	TGTGCCAGCAGCGTAGGAGCGGCGGCGCAGTATTTT	TRBV9	-	TRBJ2-3	-
CAISGKGGVGETQYF	TGTGCCATCAGTGGGAAAGGGGGGGTCGGAGAGACCCAGTACTTC	TRBV10-3	-	TRBJ2-5	many
CASSFGGTGLDTQYF	TGTGCCAGCAGCTTCGGAGGGACAGGGCTCGATACGCAGTATTTT	TRBV7-8	TRBD1	TRBJ2-3	-
CASSLGLPVDTEAFF	TGTGCCAGCAGCTTAGGACTGCCAGTCGACACTGAAGCTTTCTTT	TRBV7-9	-	TRBJ1-1	few
CASSFPKTGLWAKGYTF	TGTGCCAGCAGTTTCCCCAAGACAGGGCTATGGGCTAAAGGCTACACCTTC	TRBV28	TRBD1	TRBJ1-2	-
CATSDVVGGTYEQYF	TGTGCCACCAGTGATGTGGTCGGCGGTACCTACGAGCAGTACTTC	TRBV24-1	-	TRBJ2-7	few
CASSQAGFDSDTQYF	TGCGCCAGCAGCCAAGCAGGGTTCGATTCAGATACGCAGTATTTT	TRBV4-3	-	TRBJ2-3	-
CASGTGTSGASDTQYF	TGTGCTAGTGGTACGGGGACTAGCGGGGCATCAGATACGCAGTATTTT	TRBV12-5	TRBD2	TRBJ2-3	-
CASSPKTSGSGNEQFF	TGCGCCAGCAGTCCCAAGACTAGCGGGAGTGGAAATGAGCAGTTCTTC	TRBV23-1	TRBD2	TRBJ2-1	few
CASGLGKTNGYTF	TGTGCCAGCGGCCTGGGTAAAACGAATGGCTACACCTTC	TRBV7-9	-	TRBJ1-2	-
CASSQREPVSYEQYF	TGTGCCAGCAGCCAGAGGGAGCCGGTCTCCTACGAGCAGTACTTC	TRBV5-6	-	TRBJ2-7	-
CASTTRRGVYNEQFF	TGTGCCAGCACCACGAGGAGGGGGGTCTACAATGAGCAGTTCTTC	TRBV12-3/TRBV12-4	-	TRBJ2-1	-
CASSPPLFSEQYF	TGTGCCAGCTCACCACCCCTCTTTTCTGAGCAGTACTTC	TRBV18	-	TRBJ2-7	-
CASRPQRGQSNTEAFF	TGTGCCAGCAGACCTCAGAGGGGACAGTCGAACACTGAAGCTTTCTTT	TRBV25-1	TRBD1	TRBJ1-1	few
CASSHRGDNEQFF	TGTGCCAGCAGTCACAGGGGAGACAATGAGCAGTTCTTC	TRBV12-3/TRBV12-4	TRBD1	TRBJ2-1	-
CASSPLPWTSGRYYEQYF	TGCGCCAGCAGCCCACTCCCCTGGACTAGCGGGAGGTACTACGAGCAGTACTTC	TRBV5-1	TRBD2	TRBJ2-7	-
CSVEGPGAYNEQFF	TGCAGCGTTGAAGGCCCAGGGGCGTACAATGAGCAGTTCTTC	TRBV29-1	-	TRBJ2-1	-
CASSRVGVQETQYF	TGTGCCAGCAGCCGAGTGGGAGTTCAAGAGACCCAGTACTTC	TRBV6-2/TRBV6-3	-	TRBJ2-5	-
CASSPGTSGRETQYF	TGTGCCAGCAGCCCAGGGACTAGCGGGAGGGAGACCCAGTACTTC	TRBV6-5	TRBD2	TRBJ2-5	few
CASSPHGQGRNEQFF	TGTGCCAGCAGCCCCCATGGACAGGGTAGAAATGAGCAGTTCTTC	TRBV14	TRBD1	TRBJ2-1	-
CASSLPTGKTEAFF	TGTGCCAGCAGCCTCCCAACAGGGAAAACTGAAGCTTTCTTT	TRBV7-9	-	TRBJ1-1	-
CASQGGGLTGELFF	TGTGCCAGCCAAGGAGGGGGCCTCACCGGGGAGCTGTTTTTT	TRBV18	-	TRBJ2-2	few
CASSEVGEVPTEAFF	TGTGCCAGCAGTGAAGTAGGGGAAGTTCCCACTGAAGCTTTCTTT	TRBV25-1	-	TRBJ1-1	-
CASSDPRETQYF	TGTGCCAGCAGTGATCCACGAGAGACCCAGTACTTC	TRBV2	-	TRBJ2-5	few
CASSTQGRGTDTQYF	TGTGCCAGCTCGACCCAGGGCCGTGGTACAGATACGCAGTATTTT	TRBV28	-	TRBJ2-3	-
CASSPDGAGFSNQPQHF	TGTGCCAGCAGCCCCGATGGGGCAGGGTTTAGCAATCAGCCCCAGCATTTT	TRBV7-9	-	TRBJ1-5	few
CSVDEGPTF	TGCAGCGTTGACGAAGGACCGACCTTT	TRBV29-1	-	TRBJ2-3	-
CAAGTSGLAKNIQYF	TGCGCCGCAGGAACTAGCGGATTAGCCAAAAACATTCAGTACTTC	TRBV5-1	TRBD2	TRBJ2-4	few
CSVVVSETQYF	TGCAGCGTTGTAGTCTCCGAGACCCAGTACTTC	TRBV29-1	-	TRBJ2-5	-
CASSSARGSIWGTEAFF	TGTGCCAGCAGTTCCGCCAGGGGCTCAATTTGGGGAACTGAAGCTTTCTTT	TRBV12-3/TRBV12-4	-	TRBJ1-1	-
CASSVTEVGLYNEQFF	TGTGCCAGCAGCGTAACGGAGGTTGGGCTATACAATGAGCAGTTCTTC	TRBV9	-	TRBJ2-1	-
CASSLTPGAWDYEQYF	TGCGCCAGCAGCCTTACACCGGGGGCCTGGGACTACGAGCAGTACTTC	TRBV5-1	-	TRBJ2-7	-
CASRGTGPHEAFF	TGCGCCAGCAGGGGGACAGGGCCCCATGAAGCTTTCTTT	TRBV5-1	TRBD1	TRBJ1-1	few
CASSQDPTDNNEQFF	TGCGCCAGCAGCCAAGATCCGACAGACAACAATGAGCAGTTCTTC	TRBV4-1	-	TRBJ2-1	-
CSAQGSNTGELFF	TGCAGCGCCCAGGGGTCGAACACCGGGGAGCTGTTTTTT	TRBV29-1	-	TRBJ2-2	few
CASSSDTRRAEAFF	TGTGCCAGCAGCTCCGACACCCGAAGAGCTGAAGCTTTCTTT	TRBV11-2	-	TRBJ1-1	few
CASSQDRVYEQYF	TGTGCCAGCAGCCAAGATCGGGTCTACGAGCAGTACTTC	TRBV3-1	-	TRBJ2-7	-
CAISDSGSGWQETQYF	TGTGCCATCAGTGACAGCGGTTCGGGCTGGCAAGAGACCCAGTACTTC	TRBV10-3	-	TRBJ2-5	-
CAWKSSDSGGTPQHF	TGTGCCTGGAAGAGTTCGGACTCAGGCGGCACGCCCCAGCATTTT	TRBV30	-	TRBJ1-5	few
CASSQGTSGHNEQFF	TGTGCCAGCAGCCAAGGGACTAGCGGCCACAATGAGCAGTTCTTC	TRBV4-2	TRBD2	TRBJ2-1	-
CASSQDGLAGSNEQFF	TGTGCCAGCAGCCAAGATGGCCTAGCGGGATCCAATGAGCAGTTCTTC	TRBV4-2	TRBD2	TRBJ2-1	-
CASSPQATGELFF	TGTGCCAGCAGCCCTCAGGCGACCGGGGAGCTGTTTTTT	TRBV5-6	-	TRBJ2-2	-
CATRRDSYNSPLHF	TGTGCCACGCGCCGGGACAGCTATAATTCACCCCTCCACTTT	TRBV6-5	TRBD1	TRBJ1-6	-
CASSPTSGGQFF	TGTGCCAGCAGCCCCACGAGTGGTGGGCAGTTCTTC	TRBV3-1	-	TRBJ2-1	-
CASSEFGGGGETQYF	TGTGCCAGCAGTGAATTCGGCGGGGGAGGAGAGACCCAGTACTTC	TRBV25-1	TRBD2	TRBJ2-5	once
CASSLSAGSYSGANVLTF	TGTGCCAGCAGCTTAAGCGCAGGATCCTACTCTGGGGCCAACGTCCTGACTTTC	TRBV7-3	-	TRBJ2-6	few
CAWSGLAVYEQYF	TGTGCCTGGAGTGGACTAGCGGTATACGAGCAGTACTTC	TRBV30	TRBD2	TRBJ2-7	-
CSVDWVYGYTF	TGCAGCGTTGATTGGGTTTATGGCTACACCTTC	TRBV29-1	-	TRBJ1-2	few
CSARDWDSHYGYTF	TGCAGTGCTAGAGATTGGGACAGCCACTATGGCTACACCTTC	TRBV20-1	TRBD1	TRBJ1-2	-
CATSSPEWELFF	TGTGCCACCAGCTCTCCCGAATGGGAGCTGTTTTTT	TRBV15	-	TRBJ2-2	-